This TCR beta chain was found in a study of T cells expressing NK-cell markers. Study details: Eight donors were sequenced, of whom seven were HCMV-seropositive, while the remaining one was HCMV-seronegative. Findings and caveats of the study: Dominant NKG2C+ clonotype frequencies of about 1.0-7.0% of CD8+ T cells were measured in over 5 donors. Four donors showed these clonotypes also leading the CD3+CD56-NKG2C+ fraction.

Concerning this clonotype: As yet, its antigen is unknown.

Germline CDR1 is MNHEY and CDR2 is SVGAGI. CDR3 length: 16 residues. Each CDR3 protein gets one entry in TCRdb, which reprocessed the 5' RACE reads and gives no DNA. The ten top clones account for around 35%, within a sample of about 150,000 distinct CDR3 sequences. The material sequenced was blood T cells: a sorted CD56 or NKG2C T cell subset, CD4+ or CD8+ T cells, or bulk PBMC T cells (not recorded which). The source of this sequence is a woman aged 45-60 years in good health. The V and J genes are TRBV6-5 and TRBJ2-3; no DNA is available, so the TRBD2 call from TCRdb remains unchecked. This CDR3 reads CASSYSRTDGEDTQYF.